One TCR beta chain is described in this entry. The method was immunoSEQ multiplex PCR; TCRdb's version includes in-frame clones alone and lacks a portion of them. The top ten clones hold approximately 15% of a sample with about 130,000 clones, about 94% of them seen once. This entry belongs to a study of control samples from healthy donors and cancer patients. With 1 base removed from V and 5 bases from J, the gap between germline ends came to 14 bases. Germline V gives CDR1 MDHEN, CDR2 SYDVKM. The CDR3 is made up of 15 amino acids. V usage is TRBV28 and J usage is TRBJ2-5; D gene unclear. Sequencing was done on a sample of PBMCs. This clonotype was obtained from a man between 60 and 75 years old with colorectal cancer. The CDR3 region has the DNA TGTGCCAGCAGTTTATCCCATCCGTCTGGGGAGACCCAGTACTTC. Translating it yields CASSLSHPSGETQYF.